Shown below are 14 T cell receptor beta chains from a single sample sequenced in a study of CD8+ T cells in alopecia areata. Documented treatment: oral pan-JAK inhibitor, 5-10 mg twice daily. Reverse transcribed after extraction, RNA yielded cDNA as the sequencing template. Method: immunoSEQ multiplex PCR; TCRdb's copy keeps in-frame clones and lacks some. The sample contains about 220,000 clones, around 57% of which appear only once. The source material was CD4+ T cells sorted from blood, sampled at week 4, from a patient treated with tofacitinib. The receptors come from a human donor with alopecia areata.

This chain links TRBV6-5 with TRBJ2-5; 7 bases agree with TRBD2. The CDR3 loop spans 15 amino acids. Germline values: CDR1 MNHEY, CDR2 SVGAGI. The V and J ends lost 6 bases and 1 base, in that order; junction bases with no gene match: 8. The chain's CDR3 is CASSRLGGTQETQYF. CDR3 in DNA: TGTGCCAGCAGCCGCCTGGGGGGGACCCAAGAGACCCAGTACTTC.

The chain has TRBV6-1 and TRBJ1-3, with D possibly being TRBD1 (5 bases). Germline loops: CDR1 MNHNS, CDR2 SASEGT. The CDR3 contains 15 residues. Deletions cut 1 base from V and 2 bases from J, with 9 bases between. CDR3 DNA: TGTGCCAGCAGTGAAGTCTGGGGGGCTGGAAACACCATATATTTT. This translates into CASSEVWGAGNTIYF.

This clone was recorded a few times. The CDR3 loop is CAWTRDSNTEAFF. The CDR3 nucleotides are TGTGCCTGGACTAGGGACAGTAACACTGAAGCTTTCTTT. The V and J genes are TRBV30 and TRBJ1-1; 7 positions agree with TRBD1. CDR1 and CDR2 (germline): GTSNPN, SVGIG (reference sequence). CDR3 length: 13 amino acids. The ends lost 4 bases at V and 2 bases at J; junction bases unmatched: 4.

The V call is TRBV19, the J call TRBJ2-7; D might be TRBD2 (5 bases). CDR1 and CDR2 from the germline V gene are LNHDA and SQIVND (reference sequence). The CDR3 sequence is 14 residues long. V was cut by 5 bases and J by 5 bases, with 16 bases left in between. CDR3 sequence: CASSVDWSANEQYF. CDR3 sequence (DNA): TGTGCCAGTAGTGTGGACTGGAGCGCCAACGAGCAGTACTTC.

This clone was seen only a few times. The CDR3 protein is CASSMLWTGSLEQYF. CDR3 sequence (DNA): TGTGCCAGCAGCATGCTTTGGACAGGGTCCCTCGAGCAGTACTTC. The gene calls are TRBV11-2 and TRBJ2-7; 8 bases map to TRBD1. The CDR3 extends over 15 amino acids. Unmatched junction bases numbered 12, after V lost 5 bases and J lost 6 bases. Germline-derived CDR1 and CDR2 are SGHAT and FQNNGV.

The sample holds one count of this clone. The V and J genes are TRBV9 and TRBJ2-2; D possibly corresponds to TRBD1 (7 bases). CDR1 and CDR2 (germline): SGDLS, YYNGEE. This CDR3 has 16 residues. With 0 bases removed from V and 3 bases from J, the gap between germline ends came to 12 bases. The CDR3 spells CASSVAGGGDTGELFF. In DNA, the CDR3 is TGTGCCAGCAGCGTAGCTGGAGGGGGCGACACCGGGGAGCTGTTTTTT.

The chain links TRBV5-4 to TRBJ2-3; 8 nucleotides line up with TRBD2. The germline V gene encodes CDR1 SGHNT and CDR2 YYREEE (reference sequence). V shed 4 bases, J shed 2 bases, and the junction held 12 bases outside the gene matches. This CDR3 is built from 17 residues. Here the CDR3 reads CASSTPHRGRSTDTQYF. CDR3 coding DNA: TGTGCCAGCAGCACCCCCCACCGCGGGAGGTCCACAGATACGCAGTATTTT. The variable domain in full, with the rest retrieved from reference TRBV5-4 and TRBJ2-3, is ETGVTQSPTHLIKTRGQQVTLRCSSQSGHNTVSWYQQALGQGPQFIFQYYREEENGRGNFPPRFSGLQFPNYSSELNVNALELDDSALYLCASSTPHRGRSTDTQYFGPGTRLTVL.

The V and J genes are TRBV29-1 and TRBJ1-5; D perhaps matches TRBD1 (5 bases). This CDR3 is built from 13 residues. Trimming took 5 bases from V and 8 from J, leaving 16 bases between them. CDR1 is SQVTM and CDR2 is ANQGSEA in the germline V gene. Here the CDR3 reads CSVQVSRGEPQHF. The CDR3 region has the DNA TGCAGCGTTCAGGTGTCTCGGGGGGAGCCCCAGCATTTT. Complete variable domain (other parts from reference TRBV29-1 and TRBJ1-5): SAVISQKPSRDICQRGTSLTIQCQVDSQVTMMFWYRQQPGQSLTLIATANQGSEATYESGFVIDKFPISRPNLTFSTLTVSNMSPEDSSIYLCSVQVSRGEPQHFGDGTRLSIL.

The rearrangement links TRBV4-3 to TRBJ1-5, with D unclear. The CDR3 runs to 15 residues. Germline CDR1 is LGHNA and CDR2 is YSLEER. Trimming took 0 bases from V and 6 from J, leaving 12 bases between them. CDR3 protein: CASSQDHAVGQPQHF. CDR3 DNA sequence: TGCGCCAGCAGCCAAGATCACGCCGTGGGTCAGCCCCAGCATTTT.

V and J are TRBV19 and TRBJ1-5, with D unresolved. Germline lookup yields CDR1 LNHDA and CDR2 SQIVND (reference sequence). V was cut by 6 bases and J by 4 bases, with 16 bases left in between. CDR3 length equals 15 residues. The CDR3 loop is CASSRLQNHNQPQHF. The CDR3, as DNA: TGTGCCAGTAGCAGGTTGCAGAACCATAATCAGCCCCAGCATTTT.

The chain recombines TRBV9 with TRBJ1-1; 7 bases line up with TRBD1. This CDR3 spans 13 amino acids. Looked up from germline, CDR1 is SGDLS and CDR2 is YYNGEE. V gave up 4 bases and J gave up 5 bases; unmatched junction bases: 5. The CDR3 loop reads CASSFTGETEAFF. The DNA for the CDR3 is TGTGCCAGCAGCTTTACAGGGGAAACTGAAGCTTTCTTT.

J is TRBJ1-1 and V is TRBV4-3; 7 positions match TRBD1. The CDR3 sequence is 15 residues long. The germline CDR1 and CDR2 sequences are LGHNA and YSLEER. After removal of 1 base from V and 0 bases from J, the junction contained 2 bases not matched to a gene. CDR3 protein: CASSQADRVNTEAFF. The CDR3 region has the DNA TGCGCCAGCAGCCAAGCTGACAGGGTGAACACTGAAGCTTTCTTT.

The rearrangement uses TRBV5-6 and TRBJ2-1, with 7 bases that match TRBD2. This CDR3 comprises 12 residues. Per germline, CDR1 SGHDT and CDR2 YYEEEE. V gave up 3 bases and J gave up 7 bases; unmatched junction bases: 1. The CDR3 loop is CASSSSGNEQFF. CDR3 nucleotide sequence: TGTGCCAGCAGCTCTAGCGGAAATGAGCAGTTCTTC.

The chain couples TRBV5-1 to TRBJ2-3; D ambiguous. The V end was cut by 2 bases, the J end by 0 bases, with 13 bases between. Per germline, CDR1 SGHRS and CDR2 YFSETQ. The length of the CDR3 is 16 residues. The CDR3 nucleotides read TGCGCCAGCAGCTTACTGACGGGTGCTAGCACAGATACGCAGTATTTT. This codes for CASSLLTGASTDTQYF.